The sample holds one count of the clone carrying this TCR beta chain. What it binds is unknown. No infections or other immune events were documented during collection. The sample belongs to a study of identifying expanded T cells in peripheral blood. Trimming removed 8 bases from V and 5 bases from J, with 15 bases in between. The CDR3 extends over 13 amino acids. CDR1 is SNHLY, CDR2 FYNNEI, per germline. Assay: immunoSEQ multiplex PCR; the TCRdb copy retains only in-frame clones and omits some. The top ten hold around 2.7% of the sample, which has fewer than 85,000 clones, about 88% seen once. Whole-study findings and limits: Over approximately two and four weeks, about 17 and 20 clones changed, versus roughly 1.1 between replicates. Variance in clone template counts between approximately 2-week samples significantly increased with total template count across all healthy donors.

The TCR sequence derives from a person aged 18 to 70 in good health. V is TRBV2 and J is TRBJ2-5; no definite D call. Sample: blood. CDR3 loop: CASCYLGRETQYF. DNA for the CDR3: TGTGCCAGCTGCTATCTCGGAAGGGAGACCCAGTACTTC.